This TCR beta chain was recorded in a study of blood T cell repertoires in COVID-19. At the level of the study: PBMCs, B-cell-depleted T cells, or T cells were the source of the cDNA or gDNA that made up the material.

CDR1 is MGHRA and CDR2 is YSYEKL in the germline V gene. The CDR3 covers 18 residues. V was pared by 0 bases and J by 2 bases, with 19 bases between. Method: immunoSEQ multiplex PCR; TCRdb's copy keeps in-frame clones and lacks some. Here the sample spans 97,000 or so clones, 70% to 80% being singletons. This TCR came from a man aged 60 to 69 with active or convalescent COVID-19. Sequenced input: peripheral blood. The rearrangement joins TRBV4-1 to TRBJ1-1; D is undetermined. Here the CDR3 DNA reads TGCGCCAGCAGCCAAGACTCTACCTCCAGGACGGGAAACACTGAAGCTTTCTTT. Translation: CASSQDSTSRTGNTEAFF.